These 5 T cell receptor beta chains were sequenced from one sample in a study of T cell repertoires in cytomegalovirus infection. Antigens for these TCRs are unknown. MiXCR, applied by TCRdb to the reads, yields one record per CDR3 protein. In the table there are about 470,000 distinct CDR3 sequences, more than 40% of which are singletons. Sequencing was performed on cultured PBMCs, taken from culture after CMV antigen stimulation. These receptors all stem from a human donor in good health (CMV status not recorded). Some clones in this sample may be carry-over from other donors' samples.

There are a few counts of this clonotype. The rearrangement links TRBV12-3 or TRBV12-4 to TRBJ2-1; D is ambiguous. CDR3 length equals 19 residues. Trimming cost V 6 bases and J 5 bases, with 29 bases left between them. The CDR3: CASRIEAGIGQSHHNEQFF. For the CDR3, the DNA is TGTGCCAGCAGAATCGAGGCCGGAATCGGGCAGTCCCACCACAATGAGCAGTTCTTC.

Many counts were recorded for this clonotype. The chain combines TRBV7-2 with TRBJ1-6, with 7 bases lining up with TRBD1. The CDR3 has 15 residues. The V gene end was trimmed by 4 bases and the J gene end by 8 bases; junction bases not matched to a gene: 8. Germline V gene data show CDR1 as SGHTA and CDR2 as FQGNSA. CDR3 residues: CASSSTGDIYSPLHF. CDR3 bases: TGTGCCAGCAGCTCAACAGGGGATATATATTCACCCCTCCACTTT.

The CDR3 protein is CASRTSGGAWDTQYF. The DNA for the CDR3 is TGTGCCAGCAGGACTAGCGGGGGGGCCTGGGATACGCAGTATTTT. The J gene is TRBJ2-3, the V gene TRBV6-1; 14 nucleotides agree with TRBD2. The CDR3 loop spans 15 amino acids. CDR1 and CDR2 (germline): MNHNS, SASEGT. The junction had 5 bases not matched to a gene; V was cut back by 6 bases and J by 6 bases.

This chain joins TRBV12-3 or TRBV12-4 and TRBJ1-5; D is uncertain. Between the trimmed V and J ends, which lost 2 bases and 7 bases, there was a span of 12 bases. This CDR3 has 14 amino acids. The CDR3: CASSLWSVDQPQHF. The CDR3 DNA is TGTGCCAGCAGTTTATGGAGTGTGGACCAGCCCCAGCATTTT.

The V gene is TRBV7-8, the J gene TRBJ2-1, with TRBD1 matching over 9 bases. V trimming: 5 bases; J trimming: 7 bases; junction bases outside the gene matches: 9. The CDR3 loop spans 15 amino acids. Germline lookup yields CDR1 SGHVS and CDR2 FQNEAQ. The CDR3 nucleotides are TGTGCCAGCAGCCCGAGGACAGGGGTTGGGAATGAGCAGTTCTTC. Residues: CASSPRTGVGNEQFF.